This passage covers 11 T cell receptor beta chains from one sample sequenced in a study of blood T cell repertoires in COVID-19. Profiling relied on immunoSEQ multiplex PCR, and the TCRdb table lists in-frame clones only, not all of them. The sample comprises around 52,000 clones, 83% of which are singletons, and 5.2% rests with the top ten. The material sequenced was peripheral blood. The receptors shown here come from a human donor in a cohort sampled during active COVID-19.

The chain couples TRBV24-1 to TRBJ2-7, with a weak D call TRBD1 (5 bases). V dropped 5 bases and J dropped 5 bases, with 21 bases sitting between them. Germline V gene data show CDR1 as KGHDR and CDR2 as SFDVKD. The CDR3 loop spans 16 amino acids. CDR3 residues: CATSGGPTRDSDEQYF. CDR3 nucleotide sequence: TGTGCCACCAGTGGAGGACCCACCCGAGACAGCGACGAGCAGTACTTC.

This clone was detected once. The genes are TRBV11-3 and TRBJ2-1, with 8 bases lining up with TRBD1. CDR1 SGHNT and CDR2 YENEEA come from the germline V gene. Unmatched junction bases numbered 1, after V lost 0 bases and J lost 9 bases. The CDR3 loop spans 13 amino acids. The CDR3 DNA sequence: TGTGCCAGCAGCTTAGAACAGGGGGGTGAGCAGTTCTTC. Translation: CASSLEQGGEQFF.

The chain recombines TRBV2 with TRBJ1-4, with D maybe TRBD1 (6 bases). CDR3 length: 15 amino acids. Germline assignment: CDR1 SNHLY and CDR2 FYNNEI. The germline V and J ends were trimmed by 5 bases and 4 bases, with 14 bases remaining between them. Here the CDR3 reads CASSLSRDINEKLFF. CDR3 nucleotides: TGTGCCAGCAGTCTGTCCCGGGACATTAATGAAAAACTGTTTTTT.

Here the CDR3 reads CASQRNRGLGQPQHF. CDR3 bases: TGTGCCAGCCAGAGGAACAGGGGGCTAGGGCAGCCCCAGCATTTT. This chain links TRBV2 with TRBJ1-5; 9 bases line up with TRBD1. CDR3 size: 15 residues. Germline CDR1 reads SNHLY; CDR2 reads FYNNEI. V shed 8 bases, J shed 7 bases, and the junction held 12 bases outside the gene matches.

The chain joins TRBV23-1 to TRBJ2-3, with 12 bases identical to TRBD2. TRBV23-1 is classed as an ORF, of uncertain function. The junction had 12 bases not matched to a gene; V was cut back by 2 bases and J by 3 bases. The length of the CDR3 is 19 residues. The DNA for the CDR3 is TGCGCCAGCAGTCAACTCTTGTGCCTAGCGGGGGGGTTTACAGATACGCAGTATTTT. This encodes CASSQLLCLAGGFTDTQYF.

V usage is TRBV7-6 and J usage is TRBJ2-2; 11 bases line up with TRBD2. This CDR3 comprises 16 residues. The germline gives CDR1 SGHVS, CDR2 FNYEAQ. With V trimmed by 5 bases and J by 2 bases, 4 bases remained unmatched. The CDR3 DNA reads TGTGCCAGCAGCCCCACTAGCGGGGGTAACACCGGGGAGCTGTTTTTT. Protein: CASSPTSGGNTGELFF.

About this clone itself: The same CDR3 also results from other DNA sequences found in this sample. The gene calls are TRBV24-1 and TRBJ2-7; 8 nucleotides line up with TRBD1. From germline, CDR1 is KGHDR and CDR2 SFDVKD. The CDR3 has 14 residues. The J segment lost 1 base and the V segment lost 4 bases, leaving 2 bases of the junction unmatched. The chain's CDR3 is CATSDRTGSYEQYF. The CDR3 coding sequence is TGTGCCACCAGTGACCGGACAGGGTCCTACGAGCAGTACTTC.

The rearrangement uses TRBV20-1 and TRBJ2-7; no clear D. The CDR3 has 11 amino acids. Trimming cost V 6 bases and J 4 bases, with 10 bases left between them. Germline CDR1 reads DFQATT; CDR2 reads SNEGSKA (reference sequence). The CDR3 here is CSAMPGYEQYF. The DNA for the CDR3 is TGCAGTGCGATGCCCGGGTACGAGCAGTACTTC.

This chain uses TRBV24-1 with TRBJ2-7, with D possibly matching TRBD1 (6 bases). Germline CDR1 reads KGHDR; CDR2 reads SFDVKD. Trimming cost V 3 bases and J 6 bases, with 8 bases left between them. This CDR3 spans 12 amino acids. CDR3: CATSDPGVEQYF. The CDR3 coding sequence is TGTGCCACCAGTGATCCAGGGGTCGAGCAGTACTTC.

The chain links TRBV9 to TRBJ2-3; D perhaps matches TRBD2 (5 bases). This CDR3 comprises 15 residues. The V end was cut by 2 bases, the J end by 2 bases, with 12 bases between. Per germline, CDR1 SGDLS and CDR2 YYNGEE. The CDR3 here is CASSVPDSTTDTQYF. The CDR3 DNA sequence: TGTGCCAGCAGCGTTCCGGACTCAACCACAGATACGCAGTATTTT.

This clone was observed a few times. The genes are TRBV12-3 or TRBV12-4 and TRBJ1-1, with D unclear. The ends were cut back, 3 bases at V and 1 base at J, with 6 bases in the middle. This CDR3 contains 13 residues. The CDR3: CASSFLRNTEAFF. As DNA, the CDR3 is TGTGCCAGCAGTTTTCTTAGGAACACTGAAGCTTTCTTT.